Listed below are T cell receptor beta chains from one sample, sequenced in a study of blood T cells in healthy people across ages. From the 5' RACE reads, TCRdb called clonotypes with MiXCR, one entry per CDR3 protein. In the table there are 1.5 million or so distinct CDR3 sequences, approximately 42% of which are singletons. Sample: blood. These receptors came from a woman aged 18-29 years in good health. Each CDR3 is given with its conserved first and last residue. Each record gives: V gene, J gene, D gene, clone size, CDR3 protein, CDR3 DNA. The D gene is left open where the match is weak. Clone size, where shown, is once, few, many, or a class for clones that have expanded.

V gene: TRBV6-1; J gene: TRBJ2-7; D gene: TRBD1; clone size: many; CDR3 protein: CASSPRDRPYEQYF; CDR3 DNA: TGTGCCAGCAGCCCCCGGGACAGACCCTACGAGCAGTACTTC
V gene: TRBV25-1; J gene: TRBJ1-1; D gene: .; clone size: once; CDR3 protein: CASSYVGTEAFF; CDR3 DNA: TGTGCCAGCAGTTACGTAGGAACTGAAGCTTTCTTT
V gene: TRBV29-1; J gene: TRBJ2-7; D gene: TRBD2; clone size: .; CDR3 protein: CSVRASGASYNEQYF; CDR3 DNA: TGCAGCGTTCGGGCTAGCGGGGCGTCCTACAATGAGCAGTACTTC
V gene: TRBV7-2; J gene: TRBJ1-1; D gene: TRBD1; clone size: .; CDR3 protein: CASSSADRPTFHTEAFF; CDR3 DNA: TGTGCCAGCAGCTCCGCGGACAGGCCAACCTTTCACACTGAAGCTTTCTTT
V gene: TRBV28; J gene: TRBJ2-3; D gene: TRBD1; clone size: .; CDR3 protein: CANTEGASTDTQYF; CDR3 DNA: TGTGCCAACACAGAGGGGGCCAGCACAGATACGCAGTATTTT
V gene: TRBV18; J gene: TRBJ2-5; D gene: TRBD2; clone size: .; CDR3 protein: CASSSSGTSGTSGTQYF; CDR3 DNA: TGTGCCAGCTCATCGTCCGGGACTAGCGGGACCTCGGGGACCCAGTACTTC
V gene: TRBV5-1; J gene: TRBJ2-1; D gene: .; clone size: .; CDR3 protein: CASSSDGYNEQFF; CDR3 DNA: TGCGCCAGCAGCTCGGACGGGTACAATGAGCAGTTCTTC
V gene: TRBV7-2; J gene: TRBJ1-2; D gene: .; clone size: .; CDR3 protein: CASSRPGQSGYTF; CDR3 DNA: TGTGCCAGCAGCCGCCCCGGGCAGAGCGGCTACACCTTC
V gene: TRBV20-1; J gene: TRBJ2-3; D gene: TRBD2; clone size: .; CDR3 protein: CSAKTSGGATDTQYF; CDR3 DNA: TGCAGTGCCAAGACTAGCGGGGGTGCGACAGATACGCAGTATTTT
V gene: TRBV5-1; J gene: TRBJ1-2; D gene: TRBD1; clone size: few; CDR3 protein: CASSLAGQGNGYTF; CDR3 DNA: TGCGCCAGCAGCTTGGCGGGACAGGGAAATGGCTACACCTTC
V gene: TRBV5-5; J gene: TRBJ1-2; D gene: .; clone size: once; CDR3 protein: CASSLSSRYGYTF; CDR3 DNA: TGTGCCAGCAGCTTGTCGAGTCGGTATGGCTACACCTTC
V gene: TRBV2; J gene: TRBJ1-5; D gene: .; clone size: few; CDR3 protein: CASSGAPWRDQPQHF; CDR3 DNA: TGTGCCAGCAGTGGCGCACCATGGAGAGATCAGCCCCAGCATTTT
V gene: TRBV25-1; J gene: TRBJ2-5; D gene: TRBD2; clone size: few; CDR3 protein: CASRGMGGETQYF; CDR3 DNA: TGTGCCAGCAGGGGGATGGGGGGGGAGACCCAGTACTTC
V gene: TRBV20-1; J gene: TRBJ1-4; D gene: TRBD1; clone size: few; CDR3 protein: CSATLTGGNEKLFF; CDR3 DNA: TGCAGTGCTACCCTGACAGGGGGTAATGAAAAACTGTTTTTT
V gene: TRBV21-1; J gene: TRBJ2-7; D gene: .; clone size: few; CDR3 protein: CASSNASRSGSPYEQYF; CDR3 DNA: TGTGCCAGCAGCAACGCCTCCCGCAGCGGGAGTCCGTACGAGCAGTACTTC
V gene: TRBV7-9; J gene: TRBJ1-5; D gene: .; clone size: few; CDR3 protein: CASSRSPEGPKGPQHF; CDR3 DNA: TGTGCCAGCAGCCGAAGTCCGGAGGGACCGAAAGGGCCCCAGCATTTT
V gene: TRBV4-1; J gene: TRBJ2-1; D gene: TRBD2; clone size: .; CDR3 protein: CASSQDGRAGVGEQFF; CDR3 DNA: TGCGCCAGCAGCCAAGACGGCCGAGCGGGAGTCGGTGAGCAGTTCTTC
V gene: TRBV4-1; J gene: TRBJ1-4; D gene: .; clone size: .; CDR3 protein: CASSQVPRGRRVATNEKLFF; CDR3 DNA: TGCGCCAGCAGCCAAGTCCCTCGAGGCCGCCGGGTGGCAACTAATGAAAAACTGTTTTTT
V gene: TRBV15; J gene: TRBJ2-3; D gene: TRBD2; clone size: .; CDR3 protein: CATSRGTIFSTDTQYF; CDR3 DNA: TGTGCCACCAGCAGGGGGACTATTTTTTCGACAGATACGCAGTATTTT
V gene: TRBV11-1; J gene: TRBJ2-3; D gene: TRBD2; clone size: few; CDR3 protein: CASSLGGLASTDTQYF; CDR3 DNA: TGTGCCAGCAGCTTAGGGGGACTAGCGAGCACAGATACGCAGTATTTT
V gene: TRBV6-1; J gene: TRBJ1-6; D gene: .; clone size: .; CDR3 protein: CASSEPQGNDSPLHF; CDR3 DNA: TGTGCCAGCAGTGAACCGCAGGGGAATGACTCACCCCTCCACTTT
V gene: TRBV4-1; J gene: TRBJ2-7; D gene: TRBD1; clone size: many; CDR3 protein: CASSQDTGGYEQYF; CDR3 DNA: TGCGCCAGCAGCCAAGATACAGGGGGCTACGAGCAGTACTTC
V gene: TRBV28; J gene: TRBJ2-7; D gene: .; clone size: .; CDR3 protein: CASRSPGGSSEQYF; CDR3 DNA: TGTGCCAGCAGATCTCCCGGGGGCTCAAGCGAGCAGTACTTC
V gene: TRBV6-5; J gene: TRBJ2-5; D gene: .; clone size: .; CDR3 protein: CASSYAKGKQYF; CDR3 DNA: TGTGCCAGCAGTTACGCGAAGGGAAAGCAGTACTTC
V gene: TRBV5-1; J gene: TRBJ2-7; D gene: TRBD2; clone size: .; CDR3 protein: CASSYGGSGGSYEQYF; CDR3 DNA: TGCGCCAGCAGCTACGGGGGTAGCGGGGGTTCCTACGAGCAGTACTTC
V gene: TRBV9; J gene: TRBJ2-2; D gene: TRBD2; clone size: .; CDR3 protein: CASSPLAGVYTGELFF; CDR3 DNA: TGTGCCAGCAGCCCTCTGGCGGGGGTGTACACCGGGGAGCTGTTTTTT
V gene: TRBV29-1; J gene: TRBJ2-7; D gene: .; clone size: .; CDR3 protein: CSVGASMGKVESYEQYF; CDR3 DNA: TGCAGCGTTGGGGCTAGCATGGGAAAAGTAGAGTCCTACGAGCAGTACTTC
V gene: TRBV6-1; J gene: TRBJ1-1; D gene: .; clone size: few; CDR3 protein: CASSQSLYTEAFF; CDR3 DNA: TGTGCCAGCAGCCAGAGCCTATACACTGAAGCTTTCTTT
V gene: TRBV28; J gene: TRBJ1-2; D gene: .; clone size: few; CDR3 protein: CASSFGPGYTF; CDR3 DNA: TGTGCCAGCAGTTTCGGTCCTGGCTACACCTTC
V gene: TRBV29-1; J gene: TRBJ2-3; D gene: TRBD1; clone size: few; CDR3 protein: CSVLGGRGTDTQYF; CDR3 DNA: TGCAGCGTTTTAGGGGGCAGGGGCACAGATACGCAGTATTTT
V gene: TRBV6-1; J gene: TRBJ1-5; D gene: .; clone size: .; CDR3 protein: CASSAAGYNQPQHF; CDR3 DNA: TGTGCCAGCAGTGCGGCCGGGTACAATCAGCCCCAGCATTTT
V gene: TRBV6-5; J gene: TRBJ1-2; D gene: .; clone size: few; CDR3 protein: CASSYYVSGAYGYTF; CDR3 DNA: TGTGCCAGCAGTTACTATGTTTCGGGAGCCTATGGCTACACCTTC
V gene: TRBV29-1; J gene: TRBJ1-3; D gene: .; clone size: .; CDR3 protein: CSVGGVQSGNTIYF; CDR3 DNA: TGCAGCGTTGGGGGAGTCCAGTCTGGAAACACCATATATTTT
V gene: TRBV27; J gene: TRBJ2-2; D gene: TRBD2; clone size: few; CDR3 protein: CASSWEGRRNTGELFF; CDR3 DNA: TGTGCCAGCAGTTGGGAGGGACGGCGAAACACCGGGGAGCTGTTTTTT
V gene: TRBV21-1; J gene: TRBJ2-3; D gene: .; clone size: .; CDR3 protein: CASSKALCGGSSTDTQYF; CDR3 DNA: TGTGCCAGCAGCAAAGCGCTCTGCGGGGGGTCTAGCACAGATACGCAGTATTTT
V gene: TRBV24-1; J gene: TRBJ1-5; D gene: .; clone size: .; CDR3 protein: CATSDRTCNQPQHF; CDR3 DNA: TGTGCCACCAGTGACCGCACGTGCAATCAGCCCCAGCATTTT
V gene: TRBV30; J gene: TRBJ1-4; D gene: TRBD1; clone size: .; CDR3 protein: CAWSGTGGPEKLFF; CDR3 DNA: TGTGCCTGGAGTGGGACAGGGGGCCCTGAAAAACTGTTTTTT
V gene: TRBV9; J gene: TRBJ2-7; D gene: TRBD1; clone size: .; CDR3 protein: CASSVEGQGSYEQYF; CDR3 DNA: TGTGCCAGCAGCGTAGAGGGACAGGGATCCTACGAGCAGTACTTC
V gene: TRBV2; J gene: TRBJ2-7; D gene: .; clone size: .; CDR3 protein: CASSYTGSTYEQYF; CDR3 DNA: TGTGCCAGCAGCTATACAGGGTCAACCTACGAGCAGTACTTC
V gene: TRBV21-1; J gene: TRBJ2-7; D gene: .; clone size: .; CDR3 protein: CASSKNHPEGPYEQYF; CDR3 DNA: TGTGCCAGCAGCAAGAATCACCCCGAGGGTCCCTACGAGCAGTACTTC
V gene: TRBV7-2; J gene: TRBJ2-5; D gene: .; clone size: .; CDR3 protein: CASSLSTGIGQETQYF; CDR3 DNA: TGTGCCAGCAGCTTAAGTACAGGGATCGGGCAAGAGACCCAGTACTTC
V gene: TRBV5-1; J gene: TRBJ2-7; D gene: TRBD2; clone size: .; CDR3 protein: CASSLEQGLYYEQYF; CDR3 DNA: TGCGCCAGCAGCTTGGAGCAGGGACTATACTACGAGCAGTACTTC
V gene: TRBV5-1; J gene: TRBJ1-1; D gene: .; clone size: few; CDR3 protein: CASNEGSYSEAFF; CDR3 DNA: TGCGCCAGCAATGAAGGCAGTTACTCTGAAGCTTTCTTT
V gene: TRBV9; J gene: TRBJ1-1; D gene: .; clone size: .; CDR3 protein: CASSVGRLNTEAFF; CDR3 DNA: TGTGCCAGCAGCGTAGGGAGATTAAACACTGAAGCTTTCTTT